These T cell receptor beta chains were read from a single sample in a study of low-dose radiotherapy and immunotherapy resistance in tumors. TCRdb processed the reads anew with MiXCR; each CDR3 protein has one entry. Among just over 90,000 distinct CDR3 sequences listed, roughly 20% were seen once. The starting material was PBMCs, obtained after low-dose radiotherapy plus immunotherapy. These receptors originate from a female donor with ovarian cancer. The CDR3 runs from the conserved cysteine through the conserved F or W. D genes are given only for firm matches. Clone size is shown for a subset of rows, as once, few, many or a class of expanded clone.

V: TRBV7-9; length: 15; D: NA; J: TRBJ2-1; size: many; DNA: TGTGCCAGCAGCTTATCCGCGCGAGACTACAATGAGCAGTTCTTC; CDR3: CASSLSARDYNEQFF
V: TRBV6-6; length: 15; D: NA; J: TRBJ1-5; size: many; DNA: TGTGCCAGCAGTTACGTTGGGACCGAGAGCCGGCCCCAGCATTTT; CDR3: CASSYVGTESRPQHF
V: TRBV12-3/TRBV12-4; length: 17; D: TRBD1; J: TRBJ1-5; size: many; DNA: TGTGCCAGCAGTTCCTCAGACAGGGGGCATGACAATCAGCCCCAGCATTTT; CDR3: CASSSSDRGHDNQPQHF
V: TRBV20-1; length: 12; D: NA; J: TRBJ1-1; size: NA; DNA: TGCAGTGCTAGGAGGGGGAACACTGAAGCTTTCTTT; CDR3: CSARRGNTEAFF
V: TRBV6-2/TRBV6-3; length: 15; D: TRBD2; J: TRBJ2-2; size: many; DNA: TGTGCCAGCAGATCCCTAGCGGAGTCGACCGGGGAGCTGTTTTTT; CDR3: CASRSLAESTGELFF
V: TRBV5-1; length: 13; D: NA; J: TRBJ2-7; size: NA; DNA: TGCGCCAGCAGCTTGGTACCAGGCGGCGAGCAGTACTTC; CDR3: CASSLVPGGEQYF
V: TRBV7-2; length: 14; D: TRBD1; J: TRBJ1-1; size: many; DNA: TGTGCCAGCAGCTTTCGGACAGGGGGGGTAGAAGCTTTCTTT; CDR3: CASSFRTGGVEAFF
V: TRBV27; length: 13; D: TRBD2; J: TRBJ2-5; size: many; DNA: TGTGCCAGCAGTTCTCTAGCGGGAGAGACCCAGTACTTC; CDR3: CASSSLAGETQYF
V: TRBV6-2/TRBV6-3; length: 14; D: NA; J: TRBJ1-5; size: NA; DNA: TGTGCCAGCAGTGCCCCGGCCCTAAATCAGCCCCAGCATTTT; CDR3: CASSAPALNQPQHF
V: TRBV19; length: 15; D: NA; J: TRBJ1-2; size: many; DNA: TGTGCCAGTAGTAGACGGGACACAGCTAACTATGGCTACACCTTC; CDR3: CASSRRDTANYGYTF
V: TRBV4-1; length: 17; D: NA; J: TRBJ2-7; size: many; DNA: TGCGCCAGCAGCCAACTTGACGCAGGGCCGGGTTCCTACGAGCAGTACTTC; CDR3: CASSQLDAGPGSYEQYF
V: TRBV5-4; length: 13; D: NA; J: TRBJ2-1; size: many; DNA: TGTGCCAGCAGCATGCAGCAGGGGTATGAGCAGTTCTTC; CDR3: CASSMQQGYEQFF
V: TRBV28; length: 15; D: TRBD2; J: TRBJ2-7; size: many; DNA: TGTGCCAGCACCTTATCACGGGGGGAGACCTACGAGCAGTACTTC; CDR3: CASTLSRGETYEQYF
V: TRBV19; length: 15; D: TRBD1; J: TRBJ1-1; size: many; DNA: TGTGCCAGTAGTATTCGGGACAGGGGAGGCACTGAAGCTTTCTTT; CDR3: CASSIRDRGGTEAFF
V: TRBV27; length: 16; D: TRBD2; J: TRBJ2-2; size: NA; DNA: TGTGCCAGCAGTTTGCCGGGACTAGCAAACACCGGGGAGCTGTTTTTT; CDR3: CASSLPGLANTGELFF
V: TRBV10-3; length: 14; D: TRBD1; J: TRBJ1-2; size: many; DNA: TGTGCCATCAGTACCGGGACAGAGAATTATGGCTACACCTTC; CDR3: CAISTGTENYGYTF
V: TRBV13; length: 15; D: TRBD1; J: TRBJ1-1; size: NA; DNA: TGTGCCAGCAGCGGGCGGACAGGGGTGAACACTGAAGCTTTCTTT; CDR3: CASSGRTGVNTEAFF
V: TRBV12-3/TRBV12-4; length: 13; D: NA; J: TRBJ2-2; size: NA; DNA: NA; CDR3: CASSYDTGELFFF
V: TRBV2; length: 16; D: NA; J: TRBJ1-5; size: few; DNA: TGTGCCAGCAGGAGAAACGCAGGGATTACTAATCAGCCCCAGCATTTT; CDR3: CASRRNAGITNQPQHF
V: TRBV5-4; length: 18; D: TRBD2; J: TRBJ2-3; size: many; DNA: TGTGCCAGCAGTCCCTCCGCGGGAGGGCCAAAGCGGTCTGATACGCAGTATTTT; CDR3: CASSPSAGGPKRSDTQYF
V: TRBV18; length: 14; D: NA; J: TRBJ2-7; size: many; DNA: TGTGCCAGCTCACCCGACAGCATTTCCTACGAGCAGTACTTC; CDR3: CASSPDSISYEQYF
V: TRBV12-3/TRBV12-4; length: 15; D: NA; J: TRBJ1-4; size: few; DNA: TGTGCCAGCAGCCATCGTGGGGGGACTAATGAAAAACTGTTTTTT; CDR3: CASSHRGGTNEKLFF
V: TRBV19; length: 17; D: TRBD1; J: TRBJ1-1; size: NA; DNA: TGTGCCAGTAGTCGGGTAGCTACGGGACAGCTGAACACTGAAGCTTTCTTT; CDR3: CASSRVATGQLNTEAFF
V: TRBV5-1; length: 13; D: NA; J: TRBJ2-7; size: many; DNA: TGCGCCAGCAGCCCTGAACAGAGGAGCGAGCAGTACTTC; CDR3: CASSPEQRSEQYF
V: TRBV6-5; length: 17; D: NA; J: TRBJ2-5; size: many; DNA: TGTGCCAGCAGTTACTCAGATAGGACTCCCCTAGGGGAGACCCAGTACTTC; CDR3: CASSYSDRTPLGETQYF
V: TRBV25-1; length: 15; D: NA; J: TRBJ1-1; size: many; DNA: TGTGCCAGCAGTAAACCGGGACGGGGGAACACTGAAGCTTTCTTT; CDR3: CASSKPGRGNTEAFF
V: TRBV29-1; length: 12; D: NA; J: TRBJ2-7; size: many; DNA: TGCAGCGTCCGATCCCGGGCCTACGAGCAGTACTTC; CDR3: CSVRSRAYEQYF
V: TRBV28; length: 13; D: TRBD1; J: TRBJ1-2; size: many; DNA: TGTGCCAGCAGTGTTCGACAGGGCCCTCACTACACCTTC; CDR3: CASSVRQGPHYTF
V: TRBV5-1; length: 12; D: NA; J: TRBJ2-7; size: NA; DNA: TGCGCCAGCAGCAACGGTGCACACGAGCAGTACTTC; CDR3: CASSNGAHEQYF
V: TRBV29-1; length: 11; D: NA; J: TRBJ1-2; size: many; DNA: TGCAGCGTTGAAAGTCAGCTTGGCTACACCTTC; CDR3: CSVESQLGYTF
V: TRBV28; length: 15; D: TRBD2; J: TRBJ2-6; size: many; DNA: TGTGCCAGCTTTGCGGGGGGAACTGGGGCCAACGTCCTGACTTTC; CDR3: CASFAGGTGANVLTF
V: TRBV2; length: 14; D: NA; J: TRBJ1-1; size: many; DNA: TGTGCCAGCAGTGGGCGGGACGGAGAAACTGAAGCTTTCTTT; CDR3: CASSGRDGETEAFF
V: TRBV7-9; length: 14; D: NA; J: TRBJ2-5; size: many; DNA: TGTGCCAGCAGCTTAGACGGCGACCAAGAGACCCAGTACTTC; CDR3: CASSLDGDQETQYF
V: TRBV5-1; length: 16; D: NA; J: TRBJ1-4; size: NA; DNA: NA; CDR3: CASRQDRQTNEKLFFF
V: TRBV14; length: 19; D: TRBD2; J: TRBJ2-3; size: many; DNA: TGTGCCAGCAGCCAAGATGGACTAGCAGACCAATTTGGGGCAGATACGCAGTATTTT; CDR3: CASSQDGLADQFGADTQYF
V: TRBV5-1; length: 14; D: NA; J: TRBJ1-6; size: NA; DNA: TGCGCCAGCAGCCCCACCGGGTGGTATTCACCCCTCCACTTT; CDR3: CASSPTGWYSPLHF
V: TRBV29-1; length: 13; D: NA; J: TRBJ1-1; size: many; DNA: TGCAGCGCCGGATATGCAATGAACACTGAAGCTTTCTTT; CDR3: CSAGYAMNTEAFF